Below, one T cell receptor beta chain is given with its context. The antigen is undetermined. The data belong to a study of cytomegalovirus exposure and HLA in healthy donors. The PCR ran on 60 Vbeta and 13 Jbeta primers. Here immunoSEQ multiplex PCR was the method, and the copy in TCRdb shows in-frame clones only, minus some. The table includes under 300,000 clones, just over 85% detected once. Germline V gene sequence: CDR1 SEHNR, CDR2 FQNEAQ (reference sequence). The CDR3 consists of 15 residues. V shed 3 bases, J shed 0 bases, and the junction held 3 bases outside the gene matches. Each donor's status was that of a healthy bone marrow donor. At collection, donors were nominally healthy, but unrecorded immune exposures were probable. Findings of the study overall: A missense variant in DCLRE1C was later tied to TCR beta V- and J-gene trimming. What was likely a sequencing artifact was a cluster of highly shared sequence variants.

The rearrangement uses TRBV7-9 and TRBJ2-3; 7 bases align to TRBD2. This receptor was taken from a man aged 35 to 55 in good health and CMV-seropositive. Sequencing was performed on PBMCs. In nucleotides, the CDR3 is TGTGCCAGCAGCTTTGCAGCGGGGAGCACAGATACGCAGTATTTT. Translation: CASSFAAGSTDTQYF.